Described below is a single T cell receptor (beta chain) sequence and its context. These data come from a study of blood T cell repertoires in COVID-19. Study context: Nucleic acid was either cDNA or gDNA, and it came from T cells, B-cell-depleted T cells, or PBMCs.

J gave up 4 bases and V 5 bases, and 10 bases lay outside the gene matches. Germline V lookup: CDR1 SGHTA, CDR2 FQGNSA. CDR3 length: 16 amino acids. Sequencing used immunoSEQ multiplex PCR; TCRdb keeps in-frame clones, though not all of them. The sample contains around 67,000 clones, roughly 80% of which appear only once. The TCR was taken from a man older than 75 with active COVID-19. The J gene is TRBJ2-7, the V gene TRBV7-2; TRBD2 aligns across 11 bases. Specimen: peripheral blood. CDR3 sequence reads: CASSPTILAGVYEQYF. The CDR3 DNA reads as TGTGCCAGCAGCCCAACCATACTAGCGGGAGTTTACGAGCAGTACTTC.